These 9 T cell receptor beta chains were sequenced from one sample in a study of patients and donors after allogeneic stem cell transplantation. TCRdb used MiXCR to reprocess the RT-PCR reads, holding one entry per CDR3 protein. The sample holds about a million distinct CDR3 sequences, 15% to 20% seen once. The specimen was blood, either unsorted or a sorted T cell fraction (not recorded which). The receptors derive from a human donor who was either an allogeneic HSCT recipient or a stem cell or donor lymphocyte infusion donor (not recorded which). It is not recorded whose cells these are; they may come from a transplant donor.

This chain links TRBV20-1 with TRBJ1-2; D ambiguous. Trimming stripped 3 bases from V and 4 bases from J, with 9 bases between. The CDR3 spans 12 residues. Germline-derived CDR1 and CDR2 are DFQATT and SNEGSKA (reference sequence). The CDR3 DNA is TGCAGTGCTAGTACCAGGCCCTATGGCTACACCTTC. It encodes CSASTRPYGYTF.

This clonotype was observed a handful of times. This chain links TRBV20-1 with TRBJ2-1; no clear D. The CDR3 extends over 15 amino acids. Trimming took 2 bases from V and 0 from J, leaving 11 bases between them. CDR1 and CDR2 (germline): DFQATT, SNEGSKA (reference sequence). CDR3: CSARKLRSSYNEQFF. DNA for the CDR3: TGCAGTGCTAGAAAGCTCCGAAGCTCCTACAATGAGCAGTTCTTC.

The CDR3: CASSLQGRGTKWNYQPQYF. The CDR3 DNA sequence: TGTGCCAGCTCACTCCAGGGGAGAGGCACCAAATGGAACTATCAGCCCCAGTATTTT. J is TRBJ1-5 and V is TRBV18; weak D call: TRBD1 (6 bases). TRBJ2-3 explains the end of the DNA better; the J call may be wrong. The CDR3 extends over 19 amino acids. Germline-derived CDR1 and CDR2 are KGHSH and LQKENI.

J is TRBJ2-7 and V is TRBV12-3 or TRBV12-4; 9 bases match TRBD1. V shed 5 bases, J shed 3 bases, and the junction held 5 bases outside the gene matches. The CDR3 runs to 14 residues. CDR3 nucleotide sequence: TGTGCCAGCAGTCGGGACAGGGAGGGCTACGAGCAGTACTTC. The encoded protein is CASSRDREGYEQYF.

Note on this clonotype: The junction differs from germline at one of its ends, possibly a read error. This sequence joins TRBV5-8 and TRBJ2-7; tentatively, D is TRBD1 or TRBD2 (6 bases each). From germline, CDR1 is SGHTS and CDR2 YDEGEE. The CDR3 length is 15 residues. The CDR3 bases are TGTGCCAGCAGCTTGGGGGGGGCCTCGGACTCGACGGGGGACTTC. This codes for CASSLGGASDSTGDF.

In its sample, this clonotype was seen a few times. The chain uses TRBV27 and TRBJ2-7; D may be TRBD1 (5 bases). V was clipped by 0 bases and J by 1 base, with 7 bases between them. The CDR3 is 14 residues long. Germline lookup yields CDR1 MNHEY and CDR2 SMNVEV (reference sequence). CDR3 nucleotides: TGTGCCAGCAGTTTATCTCGACAGTCCTACGAGCAGTACTTC. This gives the protein CASSLSRQSYEQYF.

Here the CDR3 reads CSARDRQSVSDTQYF. CDR3 bases: TGCAGTGCTAGAGATCGCCAGTCCGTTTCAGATACGCAGTATTTT. The chain combines TRBV20-1 with TRBJ2-3; unclear D gene. Deletions cut 0 bases from V and 4 bases from J, with 14 bases between. There are 15 residues in the CDR3. Germline values: CDR1 DFQATT, CDR2 SNEGSKA (reference sequence).

V usage is TRBV4-1 and J usage is TRBJ2-7, with 10 bases matching TRBD2. V was clipped by 0 bases and J by 4 bases; unmatched bases: 6. CDR1 and CDR2 from the germline V gene are MGHRA and YSYEKL. CDR3 length: 16 residues. The CDR3 is CASSQEAAGGRYEQYF. In DNA form, the CDR3 reads TGCGCCAGCAGCCAAGAGGCAGCGGGGGGGCGGTACGAGCAGTACTTC.

This chain uses TRBV10-3 with TRBJ2-6; D not resolved. The germline CDR1 and CDR2 sequences are ENHRY and SYGVKD. This CDR3 is 15 amino acids long. Trimming took 0 bases from V and 6 from J, leaving 9 bases between them. The CDR3 loop reads CAISESSRSANVLTF. DNA for the CDR3: TGTGCCATCAGTGAGTCGAGCCGGTCGGCCAACGTCCTGACTTTC.